The T cell receptor (beta chain) under discussion was sequenced for a study of neurological immune-mediated disorders. This clonotype was seen repeatedly, ten times or more. Every sequencing run returned over 170 million TCR-beta sequences, which were derived from 15-18 subjects. TCRdb fed the 5' RACE reads into MiXCR, producing one record per CDR3 protein. The sample has about 92,000 distinct CDR3 sequences; around 3.5% are singletons. The germline CDR1 and CDR2 sequences are KGHSH and LQKENI. The CDR3 sequence is 13 residues long. V lost 6 bases and J 8 bases, leaving 13 bases between the germline ends.

This sequence was found in a woman between 45 and 65 years old with multiple sclerosis. The chain uses TRBV18 and TRBJ1-4; D call uncertain. Input material: PBMCs. CDR3 sequence (DNA): TGTGCCAGCTCGCGTGGACGGGAGGAAAAACTGTTTTTT. It encodes CASSRGREEKLFF.